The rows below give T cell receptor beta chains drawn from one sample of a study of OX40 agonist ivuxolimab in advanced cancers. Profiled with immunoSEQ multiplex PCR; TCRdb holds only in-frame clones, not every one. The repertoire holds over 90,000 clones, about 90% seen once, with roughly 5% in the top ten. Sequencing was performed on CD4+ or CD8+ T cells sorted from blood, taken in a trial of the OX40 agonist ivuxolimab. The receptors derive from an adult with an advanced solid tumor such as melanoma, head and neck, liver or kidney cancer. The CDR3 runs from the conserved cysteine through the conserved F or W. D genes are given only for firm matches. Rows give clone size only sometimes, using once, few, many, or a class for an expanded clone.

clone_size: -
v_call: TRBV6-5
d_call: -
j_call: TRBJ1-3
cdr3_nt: TGTGCCAGCAGTTACTCGTACGCTCCCGGAAACACCATATATTTT
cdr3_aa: CASSYSYAPGNTIYF

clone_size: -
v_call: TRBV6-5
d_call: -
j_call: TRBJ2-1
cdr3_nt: TGTGCCAGCAGTTACTTATCTGGCGGCCTTTACAATGAGCAGTTCTTC
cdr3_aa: CASSYLSGGLYNEQFF

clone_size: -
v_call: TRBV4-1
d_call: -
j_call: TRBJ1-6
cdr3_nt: TGCGCCAGCAGCCCAGGGTCGTCGTATAATTCACCCCTCCACTTT
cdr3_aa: CASSPGSSYNSPLHF

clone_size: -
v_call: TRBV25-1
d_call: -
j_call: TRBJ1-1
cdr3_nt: TGTGCCAGCAGCAAGGGGGGGGTGAACACTGAAGCTTTCTTT
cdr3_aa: CASSKGGVNTEAFF

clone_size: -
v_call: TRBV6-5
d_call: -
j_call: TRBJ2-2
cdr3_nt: TGTGCCAGCAGACGCCCCGGAGCGGGCGCCGGGGAGCTGTTTTTT
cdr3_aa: CASRRPGAGAGELFF

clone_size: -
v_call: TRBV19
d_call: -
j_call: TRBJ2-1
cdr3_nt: TGTGCCAGTAGTATCATCACGGGACGATACAATGAGCAGTTCTTC
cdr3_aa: CASSIITGRYNEQFF

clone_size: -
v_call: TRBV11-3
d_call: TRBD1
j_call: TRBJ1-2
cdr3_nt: TGTGCCAGCAGCCATTATGCGAGGGGGCATGGCTATGGCTACACCTTC
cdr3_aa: CASSHYARGHGYGYTF

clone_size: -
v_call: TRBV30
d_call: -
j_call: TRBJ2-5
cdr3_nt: TGTGCCTGGAGGGGGATATCAAGCAAAATCGAGACCCAGTACTTC
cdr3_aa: CAWRGISSKIETQYF

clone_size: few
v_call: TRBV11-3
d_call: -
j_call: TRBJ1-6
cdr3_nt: TGTGCCAGCAGCTTAGATCAAGGGGGTAGTTCCTATAATTCACCCCTCCACTTT
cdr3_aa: CASSLDQGGSSYNSPLHF

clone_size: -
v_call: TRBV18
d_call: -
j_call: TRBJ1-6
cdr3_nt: TGTGCCAGCTCACCGCCTAATTCACCCCTCCACTTT
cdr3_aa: CASSPPNSPLHF

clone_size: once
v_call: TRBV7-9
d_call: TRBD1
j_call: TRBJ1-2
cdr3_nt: TGTGCCAGCAGCTTATTCGGGACAGGGGTAAACTATGGCTACACCTTC
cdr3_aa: CASSLFGTGVNYGYTF

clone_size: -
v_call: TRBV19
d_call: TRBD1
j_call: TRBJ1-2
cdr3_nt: TGTGCCAGTAGCCGAGGGGGCGCAGCCTATGGCTACACCTTC
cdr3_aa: CASSRGGAAYGYTF

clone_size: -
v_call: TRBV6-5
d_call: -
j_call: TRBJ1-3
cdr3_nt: TGTGCCACCTCGAGATTCTCTGGAAACACCATATATTTT
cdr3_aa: CATSRFSGNTIYF